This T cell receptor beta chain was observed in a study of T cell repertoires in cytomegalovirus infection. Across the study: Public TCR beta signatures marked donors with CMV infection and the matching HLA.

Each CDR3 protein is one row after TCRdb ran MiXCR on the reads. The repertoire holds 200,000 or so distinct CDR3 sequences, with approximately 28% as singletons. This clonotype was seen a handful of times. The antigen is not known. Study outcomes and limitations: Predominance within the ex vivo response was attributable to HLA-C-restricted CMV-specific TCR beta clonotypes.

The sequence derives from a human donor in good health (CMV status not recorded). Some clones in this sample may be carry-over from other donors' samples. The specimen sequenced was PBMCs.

The CDR3 DNA reads as TGTGCCAGCAGAACAGCAAACGCGAACACCGGGGAGCTGTTTTTT. It yields the protein CASRTANANTGELFF. The chain uses TRBV7-9 and TRBJ2-2; D is unresolved. The CDR3 totals 15 residues. Germline-derived CDR1 and CDR2 are SEHNR and FQNEAQ (reference sequence). The V end lost 6 bases, the J end lost 0 bases, and 11 bases lay between the germline ends.